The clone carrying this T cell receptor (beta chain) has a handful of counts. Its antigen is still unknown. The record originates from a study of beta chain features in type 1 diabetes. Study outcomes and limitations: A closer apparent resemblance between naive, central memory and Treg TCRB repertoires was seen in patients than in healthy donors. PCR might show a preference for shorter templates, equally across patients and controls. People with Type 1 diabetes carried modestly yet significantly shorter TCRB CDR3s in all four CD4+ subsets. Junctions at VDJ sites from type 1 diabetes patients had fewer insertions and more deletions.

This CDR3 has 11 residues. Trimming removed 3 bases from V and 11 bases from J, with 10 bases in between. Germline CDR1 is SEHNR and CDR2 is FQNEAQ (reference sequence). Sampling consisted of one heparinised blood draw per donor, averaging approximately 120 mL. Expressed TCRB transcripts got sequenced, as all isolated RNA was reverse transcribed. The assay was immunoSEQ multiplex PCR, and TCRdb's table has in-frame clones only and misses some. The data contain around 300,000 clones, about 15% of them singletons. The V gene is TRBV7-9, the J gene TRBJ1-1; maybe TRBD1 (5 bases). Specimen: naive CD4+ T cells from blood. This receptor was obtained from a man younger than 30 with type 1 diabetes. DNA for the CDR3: TGTGCCAGCAGCTTTACAGGTGCTGCTTTCTTT. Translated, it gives CASSFTGAAFF.